This passage covers 7 T cell receptor beta chains from one sample sequenced in a study of post-analysis software for immune sequencing data. Study-level points and caveats: Controls had lower frequencies than patients of a handful of TRBV segments, which included TRBV5-6, TRBV5-1 and TRBV20-1.

The authors incorporated unique molecular identifiers into the TCR beta cDNA libraries. TCRdb redid the calling of the PCR reads with MiXCR, one entry per CDR3 protein. This table has approximately 630,000 distinct CDR3 sequences, around 60% appearing once. The antigens of these receptors remain unknown. The source material was blood. The receptor source for this set is a girl aged 2 to 9 with multiple sclerosis.

CDR3 protein: CASSFLRWGTGPNEQFF. The CDR3 DNA reads TGTGCCAGCAGTTTTCTGCGGTGGGGGACAGGGCCCAATGAGCAGTTCTTC. The rearrangement uses TRBV12-3 or TRBV12-4 and TRBJ2-1; 9 nucleotides match TRBD1. The CDR3 is made up of 17 amino acids. V trimming: 3 bases; J trimming: 6 bases; junction bases outside the gene matches: 12.

This clonotype came up once. The chain joins TRBV5-5 to TRBJ1-1, with TRBD1 as a possible D gene (6 bases). Trimming cost V 7 bases and J 1 base, with 14 bases left between them. Per germline, CDR1 SGHKS and CDR2 YYEKEE (reference sequence). The CDR3 extends over 14 amino acids. The CDR3 sequence is CASGHLTGNTEAFF. In nucleotides, the CDR3 is TGTGCCAGCGGCCACTTGACAGGGAACACTGAAGCTTTCTTT.

Concerning this clonotype itself: A read error may explain this, as a much larger clone is one base away. The V call is TRBV5-6, the J call TRBJ2-3; D may be TRBD1 (7 bases). Germline V CDR1 and CDR2: SGHDT, YYEEEE. CDR3 length: 16 amino acids. The CDR3 region has the DNA TGTGTCAGCAGCTTGAGGGGAGGACAGGGCACAGATACGCAGTATTTT. Its protein product is CVSSLRGGQGTDTQYF.

This clonotype came up a few times. The chain carries TRBV7-9 and TRBJ2-1; 8 nucleotides line up with TRBD1. V lost 5 bases, J lost 6 bases, and 12 bases stayed unmatched. CDR1 and CDR2 from the germline V gene are SEHNR and FQNEAQ (reference sequence). The CDR3 covers 16 residues. The CDR3 spells CASSDRRQGAVNEQFF. For the CDR3, the DNA is TGTGCCAGCAGCGACAGACGGCAGGGGGCGGTCAATGAGCAGTTCTTC. Supplemented by reference TRBV7-9 and TRBJ2-1, the full variable domain reads DTGVSQNPRHKITKRGQNVTFRCDPISEHNRLYWYRQTLGQGPEFLTYFQNEAQLEKSRLLSDRFSAERPKGSFSTLEIQRTEQGDSAMYLCASSDRRQGAVNEQFFGPGTRLTVL.

This clonotype was picked up one time. This sequence joins TRBV4-2 and TRBJ2-1; D gene uncertain. CDR3 size: 13 residues. V was clipped by 4 bases and J by 5 bases, with 9 bases between them. Germline lookup yields CDR1 LGHNA and CDR2 YNFKEQ. The CDR3 DNA is TGTGCCAGCAGCCCCCCCTATGACAATGAGCAGTTCTTC. This gives the protein CASSPPYDNEQFF.

The chain carries TRBV20-1 and TRBJ2-1; 12 positions match TRBD2. With 5 bases clipped from V and 12 bases from J, the junction kept 11 bases outside the gene matches. Germline CDR1 is DFQATT and CDR2 is SNEGSKA (reference sequence). CDR3 length: 14 residues. The CDR3 sequence: CSAESGLAGIGQFF. The DNA of the CDR3 is TGCAGTGCTGAGTCAGGACTAGCGGGGATAGGGCAGTTCTTC.

This chain uses TRBV28 with TRBJ2-7; D is unresolved. This CDR3 spans 13 amino acids. The germline CDR1 and CDR2 sequences are MDHEN and SYDVKM. Trimming removed 3 bases at V and 0 bases at J, with 6 bases between. The CDR3 coding sequence is TGTGCCAGCAGTTTTGTGAGCTCCTACGAGCAGTACTTC. Protein sequence: CASSFVSSYEQYF.